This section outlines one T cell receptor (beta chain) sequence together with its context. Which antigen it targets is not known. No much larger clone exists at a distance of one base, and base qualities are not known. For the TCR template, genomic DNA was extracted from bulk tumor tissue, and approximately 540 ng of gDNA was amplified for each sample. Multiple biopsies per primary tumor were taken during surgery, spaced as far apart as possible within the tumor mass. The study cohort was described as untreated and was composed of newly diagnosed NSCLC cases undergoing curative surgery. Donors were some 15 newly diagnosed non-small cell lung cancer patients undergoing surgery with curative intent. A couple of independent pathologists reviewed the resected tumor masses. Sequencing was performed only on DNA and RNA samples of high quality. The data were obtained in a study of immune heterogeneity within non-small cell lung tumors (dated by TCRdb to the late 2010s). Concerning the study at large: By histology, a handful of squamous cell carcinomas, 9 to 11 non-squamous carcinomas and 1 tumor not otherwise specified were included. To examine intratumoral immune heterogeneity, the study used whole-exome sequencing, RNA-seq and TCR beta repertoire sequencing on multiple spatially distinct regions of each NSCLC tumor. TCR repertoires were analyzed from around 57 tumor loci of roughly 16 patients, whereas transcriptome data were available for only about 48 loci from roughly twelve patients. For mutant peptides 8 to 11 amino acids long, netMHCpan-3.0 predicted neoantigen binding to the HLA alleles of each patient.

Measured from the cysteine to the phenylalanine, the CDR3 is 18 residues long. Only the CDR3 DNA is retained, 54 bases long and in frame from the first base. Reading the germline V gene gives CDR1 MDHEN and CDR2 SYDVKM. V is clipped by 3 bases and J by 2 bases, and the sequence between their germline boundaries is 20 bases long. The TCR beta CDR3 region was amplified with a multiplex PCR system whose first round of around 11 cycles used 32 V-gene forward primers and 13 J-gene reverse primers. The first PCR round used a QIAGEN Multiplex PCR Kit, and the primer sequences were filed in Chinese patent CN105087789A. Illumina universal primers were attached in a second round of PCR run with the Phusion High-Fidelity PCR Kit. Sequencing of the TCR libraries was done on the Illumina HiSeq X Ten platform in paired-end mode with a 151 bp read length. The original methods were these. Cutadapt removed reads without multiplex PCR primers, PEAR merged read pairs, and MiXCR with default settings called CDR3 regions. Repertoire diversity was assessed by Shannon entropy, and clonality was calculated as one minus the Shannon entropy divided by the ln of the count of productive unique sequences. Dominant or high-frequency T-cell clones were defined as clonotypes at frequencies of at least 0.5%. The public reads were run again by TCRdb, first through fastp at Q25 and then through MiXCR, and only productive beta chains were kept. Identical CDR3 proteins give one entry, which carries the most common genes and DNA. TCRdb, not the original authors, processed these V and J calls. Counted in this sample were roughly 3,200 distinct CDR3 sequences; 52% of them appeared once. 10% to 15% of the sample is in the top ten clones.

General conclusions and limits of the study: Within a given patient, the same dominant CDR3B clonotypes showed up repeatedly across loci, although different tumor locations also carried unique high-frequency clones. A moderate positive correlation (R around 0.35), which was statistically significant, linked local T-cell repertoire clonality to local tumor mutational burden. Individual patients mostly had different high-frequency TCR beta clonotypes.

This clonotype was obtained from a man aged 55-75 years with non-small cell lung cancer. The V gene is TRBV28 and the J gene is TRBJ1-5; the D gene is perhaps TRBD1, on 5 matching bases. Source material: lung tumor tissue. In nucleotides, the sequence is TGTGCCAGCAGTTTTTTGTCTACAGGTTATATCGGCAATCAGCCCCAGCATTTT. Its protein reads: CASSFLSTGYIGNQPQHF.